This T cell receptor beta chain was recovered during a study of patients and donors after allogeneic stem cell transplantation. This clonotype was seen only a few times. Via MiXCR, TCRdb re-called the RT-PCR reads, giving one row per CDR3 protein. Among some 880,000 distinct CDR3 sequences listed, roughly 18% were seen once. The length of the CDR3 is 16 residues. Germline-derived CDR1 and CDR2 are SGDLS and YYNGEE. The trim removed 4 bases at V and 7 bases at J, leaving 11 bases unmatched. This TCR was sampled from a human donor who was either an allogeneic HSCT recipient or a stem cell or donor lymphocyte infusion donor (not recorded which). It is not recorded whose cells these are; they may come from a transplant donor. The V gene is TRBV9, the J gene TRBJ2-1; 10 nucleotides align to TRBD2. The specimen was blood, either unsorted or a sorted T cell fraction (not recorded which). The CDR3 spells CASSTWSSGRGNEQFF. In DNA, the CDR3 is TGTGCCAGCAGCACTTGGTCTAGCGGGAGAGGTAATGAGCAGTTCTTC.